The 7 T cell receptor beta chains in this list originate from one sample, sequenced in a study of shared clonotypes between healthy human individuals. The assay was immunoSEQ multiplex PCR, and TCRdb's table has in-frame clones only and misses some. Of about 1.1 million clones in the sample, about four fifths were seen once. The sample was memory CD4+ T cells from PBMCs. This sample's subset: CD45RA-negative fraction. These receptors were obtained from a man between 18 and 29 years old in good health. Some clones in this sample may be carry-over from other donors' samples.

There are many counts of this clone. In the same sample, other DNA sequences code for this CDR3. The chain joins TRBV18 to TRBJ1-1; D call uncertain. This CDR3 is 13 amino acids long. V gave up 2 bases and J gave up 0 bases, with 4 bases separating them. The germline V gene encodes CDR1 KGHSH and CDR2 LQKENI. CDR3 sequence reads: CASSPGLNTEAFF. DNA for the CDR3: TGTGCCAGCTCACCAGGGCTGAACACTGAAGCTTTCTTT.

V and J are TRBV9 and TRBJ1-3, with D possibly being TRBD1 (5 bases). Germline CDR1 reads SGDLS; CDR2 reads YYNGEE. The CDR3 loop spans 16 amino acids. The germline V and J ends were trimmed by 3 bases and 0 bases, with 13 bases remaining between them. The CDR3 coding sequence is TGTGCCAGCAGCGGGGCAAATACAGGCTCTGGAAACACCATATATTTT. This encodes CASSGANTGSGNTIYF.

This rearrangement joins TRBV30 to TRBJ2-3, with 9 positions matching TRBD1. J lost 5 bases, V lost 2 bases, and 8 bases had no gene match. This CDR3 is 15 amino acids long. Germline V gene lookup returns CDR1 GTSNPN and CDR2 SVGIG (reference sequence). The CDR3 DNA sequence: TGTGCCTGGAGTTTGGGACAGGGAGTGGTAGATACGCAGTATTTT. Amino acid sequence: CAWSLGQGVVDTQYF.

This clone showed up just once. The V gene is TRBV19, the J gene TRBJ2-7; D tentatively fits TRBD1 or TRBD2 (5 bases each). The germline CDR1 and CDR2 sequences are LNHDA and SQIVND (reference sequence). Trimming left V 4 bases short and J 5 bases short, with 15 bases between. CDR3 size: 14 residues. DNA of the CDR3: TGTGCCAGTAGTACAAGGTGGGGGAACGACGAGCAGTACTTC. This translates into CASSTRWGNDEQYF. The whole variable domain, remainder taken from reference TRBV19 and TRBJ2-7, is DGGITQSPKYLFRKEGQNVTLSCEQNLNHDAMYWYRQDPGQGLRLIYYSQIVNDFQKGDIAEGYSVSREKKESFPLTVTSAQKNPTAFYLCASSTRWGNDEQYFGPGTRLTVT.

The chain uses TRBV6-5 and TRBJ2-5; D is perhaps TRBD2 (6 bases). V gave up 4 bases and J gave up 5 bases, with 14 bases separating them. CDR1 is MNHEY and CDR2 is SVGAGI in the germline V gene. This CDR3 contains 14 residues. This CDR3 reads CASSSTYSGETQYF. Here the CDR3 DNA reads TGTGCCAGCAGTTCCACGTATAGCGGTGAGACCCAGTACTTC.

This sequence joins TRBV7-9 and TRBJ2-2, with D tentatively TRBD2 (5 bases). The germline V gene has CDR1 SEHNR and CDR2 FQNEAQ (reference sequence). The V end was cut by 9 bases, the J end by 4 bases, with 18 bases between. This CDR3 region has 15 residues. CDR3 sequence: CASSTVIGGTGELFF. The CDR3 DNA reads TGTGCCAGTAGCACGGTAATCGGAGGCACCGGGGAGCTGTTTTTT.

This chain connects TRBV7-3 to TRBJ2-1, with 12 bases aligning to TRBD2. Per the germline V gene, CDR1 is SGHTA and CDR2 is FQGTGA. The CDR3 totals 14 residues. J was trimmed by 7 bases and V by 3 bases; bases with no gene match: 1. CDR3 bases: TGTGCCAGCAGCTTCCTAGCGGGAGGGAATGAGCAGTTCTTC. Translation: CASSFLAGGNEQFF. The variable domain in full, completed from reference TRBV7-3 and TRBJ2-1, reads GAGVSQTPSNKVTEKGKYVELRCDPISGHTALYWYRQSLGQGPEFLIYFQGTGAADDSGLPNDRFFAVRPEGSVSTLKIQRTERGDSAVYLCASSFLAGGNEQFFGPGTRLTVL.